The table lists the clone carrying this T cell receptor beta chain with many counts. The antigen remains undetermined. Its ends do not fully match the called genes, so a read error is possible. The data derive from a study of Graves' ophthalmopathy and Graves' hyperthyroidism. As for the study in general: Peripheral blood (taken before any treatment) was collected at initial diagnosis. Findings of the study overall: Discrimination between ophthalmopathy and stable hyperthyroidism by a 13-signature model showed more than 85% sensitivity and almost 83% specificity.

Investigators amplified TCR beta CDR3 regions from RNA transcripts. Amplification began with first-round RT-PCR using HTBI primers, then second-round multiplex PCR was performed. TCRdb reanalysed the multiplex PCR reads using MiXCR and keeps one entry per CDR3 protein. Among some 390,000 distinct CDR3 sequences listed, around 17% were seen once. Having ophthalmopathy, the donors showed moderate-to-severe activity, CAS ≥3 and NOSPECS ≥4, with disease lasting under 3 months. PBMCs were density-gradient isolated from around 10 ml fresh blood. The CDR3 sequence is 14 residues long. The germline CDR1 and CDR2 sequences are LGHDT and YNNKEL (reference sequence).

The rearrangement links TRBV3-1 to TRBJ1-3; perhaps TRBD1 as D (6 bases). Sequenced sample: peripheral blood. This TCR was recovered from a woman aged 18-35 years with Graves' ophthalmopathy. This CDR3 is CASSLSIQGNTMYF. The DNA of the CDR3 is TGTGCCAGCAGCCTTTCGATACAGGGAAACACCATGTATTTT.